A selection of T cell receptor beta chains follows, all from one sample in a study of T-cell reconstitution after alpha-beta-depleted transplantation in children. TCRdb reprocessed the PCR reads via MiXCR and lists one record per CDR3 protein. The sample contains 500,000 to 650,000 distinct CDR3 sequences, over 10% of which appear only once. The specimen comprised PBMCs, mostly from graft donor cells, sampled 360 days after TCRalphabeta/CD19-depleted stem cell transplant. The receptors come from a male patient younger than 18 who had a stem cell transplant for acute myeloid leukemia, so the T cells may come from the graft donor. CDR3s include the opening cysteine and the closing phenylalanine or tryptophan. D genes are given only for firm matches. Some rows have no size entry. The others give once, few or many, or a class for an expanded clone.

v_call	cdr3_length	j_call	d_call	clone_size	cdr3_aa	cdr3_nt
TRBV20-1	12	TRBJ2-7	TRBD2	few	CSASTSEYEQYF	TGCAGTGCTAGTACTAGCGAGTACGAGCAGTACTTC
TRBV10-3	13	TRBJ2-7	TRBD2	NA	CAISGPSSGSKYF	TGTGCCATCAGTGGGCCTTCTAGCGGGAGTAAGTACTTC
TRBV9	15	TRBJ2-7	NA	many	CASSPRDPSGYEQYF	TGTGCCAGCAGCCCAAGGGACCCCTCTGGATACGAGCAGTACTTC
TRBV14	13	TRBJ2-1	TRBD2	few	CASSARAGPEQFF	TGTGCCAGCAGCGCCAGAGCGGGGCCTGAGCAGTTCTTC
TRBV5-1	15	TRBJ2-1	TRBD2	many	CASSLQRGDYNEQFF	TGCGCCAGCAGCTTGCAGCGGGGGGACTACAATGAGCAGTTCTTC
TRBV6-1	14	TRBJ2-7	NA	NA	CASNKARGSYEQYF	TGTGCCAGCAACAAAGCGCGGGGATCCTACGAGCAGTACTTC
TRBV7-9	16	TRBJ2-3	TRBD2	NA	CASSLGSGSATDTQYF	TGTGCCAGCAGCTTGGGGAGCGGGAGTGCCACAGATACGCAGTATTTT
TRBV24-1	11	TRBJ2-3	NA	few	CATSRGDTQYF	TGTGCCACCAGCCGGGGGGATACGCAGTATTTT
TRBV7-9	15	TRBJ2-7	NA	NA	CASSLSRHSSYEQYF	TGTGCCAGCAGCTTATCTCGACATTCTTCCTACGAGCAGTACTTC
TRBV15	15	TRBJ1-1	NA	NA	CATSRVRRMDTEAFF	TGTGCCACCAGCAGAGTAAGGAGGATGGACACTGAAGCTTTCTTT
TRBV4-1	18	TRBJ2-7	NA	NA	CASSQALFSAGEDYEQYF	TGCGCCAGCAGCCAAGCCCTTTTTTCCGCAGGTGAGGACTACGAGCAGTACTTC
TRBV12-3/TRBV12-4	16	TRBJ2-2	NA	few	CASSLKGGANTGELFF	TGTGCCAGCAGTTTGAAGGGTGGCGCGAACACCGGGGAGCTGTTTTTT
TRBV6-4	21	TRBJ2-5	TRBD2	many	CASLVRAGAFIGLAGQETQYF	TGTGCCAGCCTGGTTCGGGCAGGGGCCTTCATTGGACTAGCGGGGCAAGAGACCCAGTACTTC
TRBV10-3	15	TRBJ2-3	NA	NA	CAISERERIADTQYF	TGTGCCATCAGTGAGAGAGAGCGAATCGCAGATACGCAGTATTTT
TRBV28	16	TRBJ1-3	NA	few	CASSLFRSSSGNTIYF	TGTGCCAGCAGTTTATTTCGGTCGAGCTCTGGAAACACCATATATTTT
TRBV29-1	15	TRBJ2-7	NA	NA	CSVEVQGGFTYEQYF	TGCAGCGTTGAAGTGCAAGGGGGGTTCACCTACGAGCAGTACTTC
TRBV20-1	15	TRBJ2-1	NA	NA	CSARVAGRPYNEQFF	TGCAGTGCTAGAGTGGCCGGGAGACCCTACAATGAGCAGTTCTTC
TRBV20-1	14	TRBJ2-1	TRBD2	many	CSASILAGGGEQFF	TGCAGTGCCTCGATACTAGCGGGAGGCGGGGAGCAGTTCTTC
TRBV4-3	12	TRBJ2-1	NA	NA	CASSRRGYEQFF	TGCGCCAGCAGCCGGCGGGGCTATGAGCAGTTCTTC
TRBV10-3	13	TRBJ2-5	NA	few	CAIRGAVQETQYF	TGTGCCATCAGAGGCGCGGTACAAGAGACCCAGTACTTC
TRBV4-3	15	TRBJ2-7	TRBD2	few	CASSQDGGVLNEQYF	TGCGCCAGCAGCCAAGATGGGGGGGTTTTGAACGAGCAGTACTTC
TRBV12-3/TRBV12-4	15	TRBJ2-2	NA	many	CASSLWGANTGELFF	TGTGCCAGCAGTCTCTGGGGAGCGAACACCGGGGAGCTGTTTTTT
TRBV18	15	TRBJ1-3	NA	many	CASSPGPFSGNTIYF	TGTGCCAGCTCACCGGGCCCCTTCTCTGGAAACACCATATATTTT
TRBV5-1	18	TRBJ2-1	TRBD2	few	CASSRGLAGGPGSNEQFF	TGCGCCAGCAGCCGGGGACTAGCGGGAGGGCCGGGTTCCAATGAGCAGTTCTTC
TRBV20-1	15	TRBJ2-2	TRBD1	NA	CSARGDRGYTGELFF	TGCAGTGCTAGAGGGGACAGGGGTTACACCGGGGAGCTGTTTTTT
TRBV6-2/TRBV6-3	14	TRBJ2-7	NA	NA	CASRGLDGPYEQYF	TGTGCCAGCAGGGGTCTTGACGGCCCCTACGAGCAGTACTTC
TRBV29-1	15	TRBJ2-1	NA	many	CSVVLWGAPYNEQFF	TGCAGCGTTGTCCTCTGGGGTGCACCCTACAATGAGCAGTTCTTC
TRBV14	14	TRBJ1-1	NA	few	CASSQVEGYTEAFF	TGTGCCAGCAGCCAAGTGGAAGGTTACACTGAAGCTTTCTTT
TRBV28	18	TRBJ2-2	TRBD2	NA	CASSSRGLAGVVTGELFF	TGTGCCAGCAGTTCCCGGGGACTAGCGGGAGTAGTGACCGGGGAGCTGTTTTTT
TRBV25-1	17	TRBJ2-1	TRBD2	few	CASSVLGSGGTYNEQFF	TGTGCCAGCAGCGTTCTCGGTAGCGGGGGGACCTACAATGAGCAGTTCTTC
TRBV7-2	15	TRBJ2-3	NA	many	CASSLGPMSMDTQYF	TGTGCCAGCAGCCTCGGACCCATGTCAATGGATACGCAGTATTTT
TRBV7-2	16	TRBJ2-3	NA	many	CASSLELRYRADTQYF	TGTGCCAGCAGCTTAGAGCTGCGCTATCGAGCAGATACGCAGTATTTT
TRBV3-1	16	TRBJ2-1	TRBD2	many	CASSQRTSGRDNEQFF	TGTGCCAGCAGCCAACGGACTAGCGGGAGAGACAATGAGCAGTTCTTC
TRBV29-1	11	TRBJ1-1	NA	many	CSVGSGIEAFF	TGCAGCGTTGGCTCAGGTATTGAAGCTTTCTTT
TRBV29-1	15	TRBJ2-2	NA	many	CSVARLEPNTGELFF	TGCAGCGTTGCGAGACTGGAACCGAACACCGGGGAGCTGTTTTTT